This is a list of T cell receptor beta chains from one sample in a study of metastatic and nonmetastatic thyroid tumors. TCRdb called clones again from the PCR reads with MiXCR. The data show about 59,000 clones, with just under 30% seen just once and 15% to 20% held by the top ten. Sequenced material: blood. These receptors all come from a female donor with papillary thyroid cancer or a benign thyroid nodule (not recorded which). Some clones in this sample may be carry-over from other donors' samples. CDR3s include the opening cysteine and the closing phenylalanine or tryptophan. Each record gives: V gene, clone size, J gene, D gene, CDR3 protein, CDR3 DNA. A D gene is named only where the DNA matches it firmly. The listing skips clone size in some rows; elsewhere it reads once, few, many or a size class.

V gene: TRBV6-1; clone size: .; J gene: TRBJ2-3; D gene: .; CDR3 protein: CASTPIPSTDTQYF; CDR3 DNA: TGTGCCAGCACTCCGATCCCGAGCACAGATACGCAGTATTTT
V gene: TRBV27; clone size: .; J gene: TRBJ2-2; D gene: .; CDR3 protein: CASSLSSRAGELFF; CDR3 DNA: TGTGCCAGCAGTTTATCTAGCAGAGCCGGGGAGCTGTTTTTT
V gene: TRBV11-2; clone size: .; J gene: TRBJ2-1; D gene: TRBD2; CDR3 protein: CASSLGGRDYNEQFF; CDR3 DNA: TGTGCCAGCAGCTTAGGGGGGAGGGACTACAATGAGCAGTTCTTC
V gene: TRBV6-1; clone size: .; J gene: TRBJ1-5; D gene: .; CDR3 protein: CASRDPTDVNQPQHF; CDR3 DNA: TGTGCCAGCAGGGACCCTACCGACGTGAATCAGCCCCAGCATTTT
V gene: TRBV19; clone size: .; J gene: TRBJ2-7; D gene: .; CDR3 protein: CASSNLGSEQYF; CDR3 DNA: TGTGCCAGTAGTAATCTAGGAAGCGAGCAGTACTTC
V gene: TRBV12-3/TRBV12-4; clone size: few; J gene: TRBJ2-7; D gene: .; CDR3 protein: CASSGSSYEQYF; CDR3 DNA: TGTGCCAGCAGTGGTAGCTCCTACGAGCAGTACTTC
V gene: TRBV6-1; clone size: .; J gene: TRBJ1-2; D gene: TRBD1; CDR3 protein: CASSRDPGQYGYTF; CDR3 DNA: TGTGCCAGCAGTAGAGATCCGGGACAGTATGGCTACACCTTC
V gene: TRBV24-1; clone size: few; J gene: TRBJ2-6; D gene: .; CDR3 protein: CATSWGANVLTF; CDR3 DNA: TGTGCCACCAGCTGGGGGGCCAACGTCCTGACTTTC
V gene: TRBV5-1; clone size: .; J gene: TRBJ1-2; D gene: .; CDR3 protein: CASRDKGGFNYGYTF; CDR3 DNA: TGCGCCAGCAGGGACAAGGGAGGCTTTAACTATGGCTACACCTTC
V gene: TRBV12-3/TRBV12-4; clone size: few; J gene: TRBJ2-5; D gene: .; CDR3 protein: CASSLGETQYF; CDR3 DNA: TGTGCCAGCAGTTTGGGAGAGACCCAGTACTTC
V gene: TRBV5-4; clone size: .; J gene: TRBJ2-7; D gene: .; CDR3 protein: CASSPGGGYEQYF; CDR3 DNA: TGTGCCAGCAGCCCGGGGGGCGGCTACGAGCAGTACTTC
V gene: TRBV19; clone size: few; J gene: TRBJ2-7; D gene: TRBD2; CDR3 protein: CASSTLAGGYEQYF; CDR3 DNA: TGTGCCAGTAGTACCCTAGCGGGAGGCTACGAGCAGTACTTC
V gene: TRBV10-3; clone size: few; J gene: TRBJ2-1; D gene: TRBD2; CDR3 protein: CAISESETSGRSGEQFF; CDR3 DNA: TGTGCCATCAGTGAGTCAGAGACTAGCGGGAGGTCGGGTGAGCAGTTCTTC
V gene: TRBV6-2/TRBV6-3; clone size: few; J gene: TRBJ2-1; D gene: TRBD2; CDR3 protein: CASKVSSGGYNEQFF; CDR3 DNA: TGTGCCAGCAAGGTCAGTAGCGGGGGATACAATGAGCAGTTCTTC
V gene: TRBV19; clone size: .; J gene: TRBJ1-2; D gene: .; CDR3 protein: CAPGRGHGYTF; CDR3 DNA: TGTGCCCCCGGGAGAGGGCATGGCTACACCTTC